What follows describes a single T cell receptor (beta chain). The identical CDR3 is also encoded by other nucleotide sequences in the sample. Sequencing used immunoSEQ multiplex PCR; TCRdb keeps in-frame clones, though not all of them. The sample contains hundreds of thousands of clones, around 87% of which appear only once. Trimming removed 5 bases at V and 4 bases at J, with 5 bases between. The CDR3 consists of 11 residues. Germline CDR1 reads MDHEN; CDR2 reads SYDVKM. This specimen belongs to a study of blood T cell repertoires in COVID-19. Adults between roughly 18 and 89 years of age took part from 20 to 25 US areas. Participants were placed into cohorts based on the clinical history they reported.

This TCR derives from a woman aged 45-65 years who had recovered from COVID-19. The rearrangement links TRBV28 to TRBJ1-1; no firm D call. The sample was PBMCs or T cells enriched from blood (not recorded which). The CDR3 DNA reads TGTGCCAGCAGTCGGGGCACTGAAGCTTTCTTT. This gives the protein CASSRGTEAFF. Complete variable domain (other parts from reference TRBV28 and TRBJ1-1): DVKVTQSSRYLVKRTGEKVFLECVQDMDHENMFWYRQDPGLGLRLIYFSYDVKMKEKGDIPEGYSVSREKKERFSLILESASTNQTSMYLCASSRGTEAFFGQGTRLTVV.